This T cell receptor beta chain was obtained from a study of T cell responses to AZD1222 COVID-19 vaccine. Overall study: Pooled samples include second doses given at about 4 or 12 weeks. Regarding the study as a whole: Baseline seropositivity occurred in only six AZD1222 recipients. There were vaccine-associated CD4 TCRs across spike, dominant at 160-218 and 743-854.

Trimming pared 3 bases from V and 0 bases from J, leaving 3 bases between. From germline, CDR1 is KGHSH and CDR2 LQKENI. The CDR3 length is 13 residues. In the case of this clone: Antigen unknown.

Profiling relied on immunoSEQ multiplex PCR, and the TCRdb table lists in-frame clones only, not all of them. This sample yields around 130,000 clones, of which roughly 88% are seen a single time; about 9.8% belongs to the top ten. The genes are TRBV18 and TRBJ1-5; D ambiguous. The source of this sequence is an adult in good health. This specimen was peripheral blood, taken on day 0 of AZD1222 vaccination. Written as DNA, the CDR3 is TGTGCCAGCTCACCCGCTAGCAATCAGCCCCAGCATTTT. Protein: CASSPASNQPQHF.